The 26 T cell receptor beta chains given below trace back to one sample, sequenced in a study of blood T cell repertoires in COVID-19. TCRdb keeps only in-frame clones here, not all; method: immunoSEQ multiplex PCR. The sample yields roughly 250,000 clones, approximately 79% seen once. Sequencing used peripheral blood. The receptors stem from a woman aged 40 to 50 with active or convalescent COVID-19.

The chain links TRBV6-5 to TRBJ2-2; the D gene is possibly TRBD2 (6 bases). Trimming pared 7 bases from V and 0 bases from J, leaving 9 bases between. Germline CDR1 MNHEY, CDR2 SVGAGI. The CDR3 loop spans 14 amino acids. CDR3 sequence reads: CASTRGTNTGELFF. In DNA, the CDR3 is TGTGCCAGCACTCGGGGGACGAACACCGGGGAGCTGTTTTTT.

Here the CDR3 reads CASSPQGQTGELFF. The CDR3 bases are TGTGCCAGTAGCCCCCAGGGACAGACCGGGGAGCTGTTTTTT. The chain carries TRBV19 and TRBJ2-2; 7 positions agree with TRBD1. This CDR3 comprises 14 residues. The germline CDR1 and CDR2 sequences are LNHDA and SQIVND (reference sequence). V was clipped by 6 bases and J by 5 bases; unmatched bases: 6.

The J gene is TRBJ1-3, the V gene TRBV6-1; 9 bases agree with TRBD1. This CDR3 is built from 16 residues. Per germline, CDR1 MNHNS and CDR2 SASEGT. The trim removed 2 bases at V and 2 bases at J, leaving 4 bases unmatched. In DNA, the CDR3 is TGTGCCAGCAGTGAACTGGGGACAGGGACTGGAAACACCATATATTTT. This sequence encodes CASSELGTGTGNTIYF.

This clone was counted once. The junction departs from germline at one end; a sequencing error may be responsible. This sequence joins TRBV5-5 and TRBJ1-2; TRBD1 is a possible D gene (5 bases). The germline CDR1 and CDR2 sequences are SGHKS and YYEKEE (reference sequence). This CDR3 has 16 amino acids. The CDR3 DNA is TGTGCCAGCAGCTTAGTTCCAACCGGGGGGAATCCAACTACCCTCTTC. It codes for CASSLVPTGGNPTTLF. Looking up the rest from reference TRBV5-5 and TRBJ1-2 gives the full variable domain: DAGVTQSPTHLIKTRGQQVTLRCSPISGHKSVSWYQQVLGQGPQFIFQYYEKEERGRGNFPDRFSARQFPNYSSELNVNALLLGDSALYLCASSLVPTGGNPTTLFGSGTRLTVV.

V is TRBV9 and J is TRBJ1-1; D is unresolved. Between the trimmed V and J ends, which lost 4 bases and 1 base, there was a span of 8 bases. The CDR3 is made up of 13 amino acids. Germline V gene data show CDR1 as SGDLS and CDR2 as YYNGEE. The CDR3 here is CASSLVPNTEAFF. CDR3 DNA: TGTGCCAGCAGCCTTGTCCCGAACACTGAAGCTTTCTTT.

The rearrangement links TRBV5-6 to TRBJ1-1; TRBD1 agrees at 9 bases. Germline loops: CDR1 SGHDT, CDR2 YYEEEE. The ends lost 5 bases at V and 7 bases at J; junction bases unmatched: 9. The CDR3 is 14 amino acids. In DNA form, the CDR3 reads TGTGCCAGCAGAATGACAGGGGGAGACTTTGAAGCTTTCTTT. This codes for CASRMTGGDFEAFF.

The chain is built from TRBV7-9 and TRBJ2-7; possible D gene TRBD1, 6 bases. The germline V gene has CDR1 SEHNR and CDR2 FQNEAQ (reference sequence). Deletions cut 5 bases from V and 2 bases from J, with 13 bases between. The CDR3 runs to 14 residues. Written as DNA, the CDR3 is TGTGCCAGCAGCCGCGGTGGGACAACCTACGAGCAGTACTTC. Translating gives CASSRGGTTYEQYF.

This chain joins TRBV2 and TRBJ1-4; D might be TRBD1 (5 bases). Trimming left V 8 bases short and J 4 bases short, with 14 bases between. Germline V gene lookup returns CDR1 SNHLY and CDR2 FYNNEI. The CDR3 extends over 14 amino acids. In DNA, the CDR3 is TGTGCCAGCGCCTACAGGTTATTTAATGAAAAACTGTTTTTT. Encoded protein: CASAYRLFNEKLFF.

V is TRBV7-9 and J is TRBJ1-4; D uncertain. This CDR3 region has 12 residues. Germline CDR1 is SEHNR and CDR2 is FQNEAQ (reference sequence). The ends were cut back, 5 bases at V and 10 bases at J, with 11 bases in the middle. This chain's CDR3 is CASSLREGKLFF. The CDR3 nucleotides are TGTGCCAGCAGCCTCCGGGAGGGAAAACTGTTTTTT.

The CDR3 nucleotides read TGTGCCAGCAGCCAAGAGACAGGCTCTAGCACAGATACGCAGTATTTT. This sequence encodes CASSQETGSSTDTQYF. The chain recombines TRBV14 with TRBJ2-3; D is possibly TRBD1 (6 bases). Germline V gene sequence: CDR1 SGHDN, CDR2 FVKESK. The CDR3 sequence is 16 residues long. The ends were cut back, 0 bases at V and 0 bases at J, with 10 bases in the middle.

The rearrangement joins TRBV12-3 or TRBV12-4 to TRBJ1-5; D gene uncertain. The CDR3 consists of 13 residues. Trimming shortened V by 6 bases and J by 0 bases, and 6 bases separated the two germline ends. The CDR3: CASSRDSNQPQHF. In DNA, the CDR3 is TGTGCCAGCAGCCGAGATAGCAATCAGCCCCAGCATTTT.

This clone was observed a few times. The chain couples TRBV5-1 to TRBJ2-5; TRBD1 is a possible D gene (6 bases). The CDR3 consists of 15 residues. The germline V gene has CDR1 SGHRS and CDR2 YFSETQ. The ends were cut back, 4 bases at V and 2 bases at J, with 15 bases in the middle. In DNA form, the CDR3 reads TGCGCCAGCAGCGCAACAGACAGGTTACAAGAGACCCAGTACTTC. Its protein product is CASSATDRLQETQYF. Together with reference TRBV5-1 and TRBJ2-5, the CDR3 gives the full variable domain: KAGVTQTPRYLIKTRGQQVTLSCSPISGHRSVSWYQQTPGQGLQFLFEYFSETQRNKGNFPGRFSGRQFSNSRSEMNVSTLELGDSALYLCASSATDRLQETQYFGPGTRLLVL.

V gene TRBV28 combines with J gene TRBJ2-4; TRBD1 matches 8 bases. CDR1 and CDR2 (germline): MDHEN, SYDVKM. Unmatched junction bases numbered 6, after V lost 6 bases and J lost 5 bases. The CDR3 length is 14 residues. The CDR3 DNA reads TGTGCCAGCAGACCGACAGGGGAGGAAAACATTCAGTACTTC. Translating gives CASRPTGEENIQYF.

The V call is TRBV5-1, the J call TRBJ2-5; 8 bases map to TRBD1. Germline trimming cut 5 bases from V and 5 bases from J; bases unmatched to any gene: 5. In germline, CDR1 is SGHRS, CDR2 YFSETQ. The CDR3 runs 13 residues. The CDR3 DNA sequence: TGCGCCAGCAGAATCAGGGGGCAGGAGACCCAGTACTTC. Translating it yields CASRIRGQETQYF. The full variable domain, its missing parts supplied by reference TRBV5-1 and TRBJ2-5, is KAGVTQTPRYLIKTRGQQVTLSCSPISGHRSVSWYQQTPGQGLQFLFEYFSETQRNKGNFPGRFSGRQFSNSRSEMNVSTLELGDSALYLCASRIRGQETQYFGPGTRLLVL.

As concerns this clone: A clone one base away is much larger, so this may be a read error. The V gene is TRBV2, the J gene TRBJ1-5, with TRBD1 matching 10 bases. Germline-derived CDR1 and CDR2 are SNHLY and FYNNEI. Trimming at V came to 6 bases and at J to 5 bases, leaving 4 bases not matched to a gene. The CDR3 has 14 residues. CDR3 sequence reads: CASSGTGADQPQHF. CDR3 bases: TGTGCCAGCAGCGGGACAGGGGCCGATCAGCCCCAGCATTTT. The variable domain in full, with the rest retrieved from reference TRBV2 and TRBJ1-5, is EPEVTQTPSHQVTQMGQEVILRCVPISNHLYFYWYRQILGQKVEFLVSFYNNEISEKSEIFDDQFSVERPDGSNFTLKIRSTKLEDSAMYFCASSGTGADQPQHFGDGTRLSIL.

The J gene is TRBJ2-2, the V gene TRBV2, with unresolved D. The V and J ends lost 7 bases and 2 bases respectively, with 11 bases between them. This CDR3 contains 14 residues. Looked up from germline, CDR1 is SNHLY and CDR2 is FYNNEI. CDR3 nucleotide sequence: TGTGCCAGCAAAGAGGCGGATAACACCGGGGAGCTGTTTTTT. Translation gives CASKEADNTGELFF.

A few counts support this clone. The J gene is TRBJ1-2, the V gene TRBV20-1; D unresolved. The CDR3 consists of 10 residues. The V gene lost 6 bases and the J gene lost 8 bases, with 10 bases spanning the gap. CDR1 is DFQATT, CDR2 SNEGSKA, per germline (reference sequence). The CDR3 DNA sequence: TGCAGTGCGGAGCTTCACGGCTACACCTTC. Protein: CSAELHGYTF.

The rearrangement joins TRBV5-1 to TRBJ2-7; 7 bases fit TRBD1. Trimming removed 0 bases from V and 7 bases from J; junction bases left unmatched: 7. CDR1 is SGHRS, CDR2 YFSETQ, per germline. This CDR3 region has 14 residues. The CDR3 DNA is TGCGCCAGCAGCTTGGATCCAGGGGGAAGTGAGCAGTACTTC. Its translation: CASSLDPGGSEQYF.

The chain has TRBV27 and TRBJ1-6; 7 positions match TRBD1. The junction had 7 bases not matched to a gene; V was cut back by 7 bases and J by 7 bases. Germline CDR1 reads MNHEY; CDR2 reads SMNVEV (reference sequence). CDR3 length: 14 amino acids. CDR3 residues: CASTLGRGNSPLHF. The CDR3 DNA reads TGTGCCAGCACCCTGGGCAGGGGGAATTCACCCCTCCACTTT.

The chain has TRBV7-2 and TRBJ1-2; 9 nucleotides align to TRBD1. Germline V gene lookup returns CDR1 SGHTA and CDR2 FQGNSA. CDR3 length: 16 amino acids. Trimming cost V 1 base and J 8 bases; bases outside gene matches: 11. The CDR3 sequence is CASSLESWTGDAGYTF. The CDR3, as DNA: TGTGCCAGCAGCTTAGAAAGCTGGACAGGGGACGCGGGCTACACCTTC.

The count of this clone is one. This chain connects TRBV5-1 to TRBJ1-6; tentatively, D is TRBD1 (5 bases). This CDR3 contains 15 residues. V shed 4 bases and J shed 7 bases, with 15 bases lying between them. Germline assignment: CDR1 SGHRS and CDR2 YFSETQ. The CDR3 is CASSPRGEENSPLHF. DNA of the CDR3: TGCGCCAGCAGCCCCCGGGGGGAAGAAAATTCACCCCTCCACTTT.

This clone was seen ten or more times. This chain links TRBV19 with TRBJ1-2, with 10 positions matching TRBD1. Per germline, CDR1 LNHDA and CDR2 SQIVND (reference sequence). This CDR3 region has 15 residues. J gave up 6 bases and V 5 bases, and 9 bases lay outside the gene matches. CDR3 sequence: CASSLTAGTGDGYTF. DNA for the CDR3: TGTGCCAGTAGTTTGACAGCCGGGACAGGGGATGGCTACACCTTC.

The CDR3 bases are TGTGCCAGCAGTGAAGCGCCCAGTCCCCCTGAAGCTTTCTTT. This translates into CASSEAPSPPEAFF. The chain employs TRBV2 and TRBJ1-1; D remains ambiguous. The CDR3 extends over 14 amino acids. Trimming took off 0 bases at V and 6 bases at J, with 11 bases between the two ends. Germline assignment: CDR1 SNHLY and CDR2 FYNNEI.

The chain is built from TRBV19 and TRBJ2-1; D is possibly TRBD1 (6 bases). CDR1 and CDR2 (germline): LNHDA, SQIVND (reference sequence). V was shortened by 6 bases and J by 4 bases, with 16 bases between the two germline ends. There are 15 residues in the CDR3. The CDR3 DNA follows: TGTGCCAGTAGACCTCAGGGGCCCCTATACAATGAGCAGTTCTTC. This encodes CASRPQGPLYNEQFF.

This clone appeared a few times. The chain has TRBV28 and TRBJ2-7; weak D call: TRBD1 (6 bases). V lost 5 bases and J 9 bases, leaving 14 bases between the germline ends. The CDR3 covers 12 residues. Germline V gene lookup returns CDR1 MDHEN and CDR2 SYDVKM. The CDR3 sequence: CASSRTGSPQYF. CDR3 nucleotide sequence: TGTGCCAGCAGTCGTACAGGGTCCCCGCAGTACTTC.

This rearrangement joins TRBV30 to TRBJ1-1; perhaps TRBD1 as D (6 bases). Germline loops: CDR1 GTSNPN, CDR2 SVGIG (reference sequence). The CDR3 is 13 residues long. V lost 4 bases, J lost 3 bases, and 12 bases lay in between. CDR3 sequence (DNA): TGTGCCTGGAAAGACAGGACAGACACTGAAGCTTTCTTT. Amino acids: CAWKDRTDTEAFF.